Shown below are 21 T cell receptor beta chains from a single sample sequenced in a study of OX40 agonist ivuxolimab in advanced cancers. Libraries were prepared by immunoSEQ multiplex PCR; TCRdb keeps only in-frame clonotypes and omits some of them. Of about 71,000 clones detected, 86% appear once; the ten largest clones hold about 1%. Material: CD4+ or CD8+ T cells sorted from blood, obtained in a trial of the OX40 agonist ivuxolimab. These receptors came from an adult with an advanced solid tumor such as melanoma, head and neck, liver or kidney cancer.

This sequence joins TRBV30 and TRBJ2-5; D gene unclear. V shed 1 base and J shed 2 bases, with 8 bases lying between them. The CDR3 consists of 13 residues. The germline gives CDR1 GTSNPN, CDR2 SVGIG (reference sequence). This CDR3 is CAWSGGWQETQYF. CDR3 DNA sequence: TGTGCCTGGAGTGGTGGGTGGCAAGAGACCCAGTACTTC.

This chain joins TRBV7-9 and TRBJ2-3, with D perhaps assigned TRBD1 or TRBD2 (5 bases each). Trimming pared 3 bases from V and 2 bases from J, leaving 12 bases between. CDR1 and CDR2 from the germline V gene are SEHNR and FQNEAQ (reference sequence). This CDR3 spans 15 amino acids. CDR3: CASSFDGTPTDTQYF. The CDR3 DNA follows: TGTGCCAGCAGCTTCGACGGGACCCCCACAGATACGCAGTATTTT.

The chain combines TRBV6-6 with TRBJ2-3; weak D call: TRBD2 (5 bases). This CDR3 contains 15 residues. V gave up 2 bases and J gave up 3 bases, with 12 bases separating them. Germline V CDR1 and CDR2: MNHNY, SVGAGI (reference sequence). The CDR3 loop reads CASSYPGRGTDTQYF. The CDR3 DNA is TGTGCCAGCAGTTACCCCGGAAGAGGGACAGATACGCAGTATTTT.

There are a few counts of this clone. This chain connects TRBV18 to TRBJ2-5; the D call may be TRBD1 or TRBD2 (6 bases each). The length of the CDR3 is 14 residues. With 2 bases removed from V and 3 bases from J, the gap between germline ends came to 10 bases. The germline V gene encodes CDR1 KGHSH and CDR2 LQKENI. The DNA of the CDR3 is TGTGCCAGCTCACCAACGGGGGCTAAAGAGACCCAGTACTTC. It translates to CASSPTGAKETQYF.

Here the CDR3 DNA reads TGTGCCAGCGGAGCCGGGACTAGCTTCCGGGATGAGCAGTTCTTC. Protein: CASGAGTSFRDEQFF. The chain is built from TRBV2 and TRBJ2-1; 9 positions agree with TRBD2. Germline trimming cut 8 bases from V and 8 bases from J; bases unmatched to any gene: 13. Looked up from germline, CDR1 is SNHLY and CDR2 is FYNNEI. The CDR3 consists of 15 residues. The whole variable domain, filled in from reference TRBV2 and TRBJ2-1, reads EPEVTQTPSHQVTQMGQEVILRCVPISNHLYFYWYRQILGQKVEFLVSFYNNEISEKSEIFDDQFSVERPDGSNFTLKIRSTKLEDSAMYFCASGAGTSFRDEQFFGPGTRLTVL.

The chain uses TRBV5-5 and TRBJ2-7; 8 bases align to TRBD1. CDR3 size: 16 residues. Trimming took 2 bases from V and 1 from J; bases not matched to a gene: 8. Germline V gene lookup returns CDR1 SGHKS and CDR2 YYEKEE (reference sequence). CDR3 in amino acids: CASSFPGGAKSYEQYF. As DNA, the CDR3 is TGTGCCAGCAGCTTCCCAGGGGGCGCAAAGTCCTACGAGCAGTACTTC.

V is TRBV5-1 and J is TRBJ2-5, with a tentative D call TRBD2 (5 bases). Germline-derived CDR1 and CDR2 are SGHRS and YFSETQ. CDR3 length equals 15 residues. Trimming pared 1 base from V and 1 base from J, leaving 11 bases between. CDR3 in amino acids: CASSLRGNPQETQYF. The CDR3, as DNA: TGCGCCAGCAGCTTGCGAGGGAACCCCCAAGAGACCCAGTACTTC. The full variable domain, in which reference TRBV5-1 and TRBJ2-5 provide the parts outside the CDR3, is KAGVTQTPRYLIKTRGQQVTLSCSPISGHRSVSWYQQTPGQGLQFLFEYFSETQRNKGNFPGRFSGRQFSNSRSEMNVSTLELGDSALYLCASSLRGNPQETQYFGPGTRLLVL.

This chain connects TRBV9 to TRBJ2-7; D possibly corresponds to TRBD1 (6 bases). Germline lookup yields CDR1 SGDLS and CDR2 YYNGEE. The CDR3 loop spans 16 amino acids. V lost 4 bases and J lost 0, with 17 bases in between. This CDR3 reads CASSPLPYRDSYEQYF. CDR3 DNA sequence: TGTGCCAGCAGCCCCCTCCCCTACAGGGACTCCTACGAGCAGTACTTC.

The chain combines TRBV27 with TRBJ2-3, with D perhaps matching TRBD2 (6 bases). Germline assignment: CDR1 MNHEY and CDR2 SMNVEV (reference sequence). The V end lost 0 bases, the J end lost 1 base, and 8 bases lay between the germline ends. This CDR3 has 15 residues. The CDR3 sequence: CASSLSPSGTDTQYF. In nucleotides, the CDR3 is TGTGCCAGCAGTTTATCCCCTAGCGGCACAGATACGCAGTATTTT.

Turning to this clone: Within the sample, other DNA sequences also encode this same CDR3. CDR3 nucleotide sequence: TGCGCCAGCAGCCAAGAATTAGCGGGAGGGGGGGATACGCAGTATTTT. Amino acids: CASSQELAGGGDTQYF. This rearrangement joins TRBV4-3 to TRBJ2-3; 11 bases match TRBD2. The CDR3 has 16 amino acids. The germline CDR1 and CDR2 sequences are LGHNA and YSLEER. J gave up 6 bases and V 0 bases, and 5 bases lay outside the gene matches.

CDR3 nucleotides: TGTGCCAGCAGCGTACAGGTTTCGCTGGATACGCAGTATTTT. Translated: CASSVQVSLDTQYF. The chain links TRBV11-2 to TRBJ2-3; tentatively, D is TRBD1 (5 bases). The CDR3 has 14 residues. V was cut by 5 bases and J by 6 bases, with 15 bases left in between. The V gene's germline CDR1 is SGHAT and CDR2 FQNNGV.

DNA of the CDR3: TGCGCCAGCAGCTTGGCCGGGACTCTCGAGAATGAGCAGTTCTTC. Encoded protein: CASSLAGTLENEQFF. The chain recombines TRBV5-1 with TRBJ2-1, with D tentatively TRBD2 (6 bases). The CDR3 extends over 15 amino acids. CDR1 and CDR2 from the germline V gene are SGHRS and YFSETQ. V dropped 0 bases and J dropped 7 bases, with 14 bases sitting between them. The whole variable domain, filled in from reference TRBV5-1 and TRBJ2-1, reads KAGVTQTPRYLIKTRGQQVTLSCSPISGHRSVSWYQQTPGQGLQFLFEYFSETQRNKGNFPGRFSGRQFSNSRSEMNVSTLELGDSALYLCASSLAGTLENEQFFGPGTRLTVL.

The rearrangement links TRBV7-2 to TRBJ2-1, with TRBD2 matching 7 bases. CDR1 and CDR2 (germline): SGHTA, FQGNSA. This CDR3 region has 12 residues. V shed 2 bases, J shed 16 bases, and the junction held 8 bases outside the gene matches. The CDR3 DNA is TGTGCCAGCAGCTTATTCGGGCGGGAGAACTTCTTC. Translating it yields CASSLFGRENFF. The whole variable domain, filled in from reference TRBV7-2 and TRBJ2-1, reads GAGVSQSPSNKVTEKGKDVELRCDPISGHTALYWYRQSLGQGLEFLIYFQGNSAPDKSGLPSDRFSAERTGGSVSTLTIQRTQQEDSAVYLCASSLFGRENFFGPGTRLTVL.

The chain links TRBV5-1 to TRBJ2-1; TRBD1 might be the D (6 bases). V lost 3 bases and J lost 3, with 10 bases in between. Germline-derived CDR1 and CDR2 are SGHRS and YFSETQ. This CDR3 comprises 14 residues. The CDR3 spells CASSSGTHYNEQFF. CDR3 DNA: TGCGCCAGCAGCTCCGGGACACACTACAATGAGCAGTTCTTC.

V usage is TRBV2 and J usage is TRBJ1-4, with D possibly being TRBD1 (6 bases). With 4 bases removed from V and 0 bases from J, the gap between germline ends came to 12 bases. Looked up from germline, CDR1 is SNHLY and CDR2 is FYNNEI. The CDR3 is made up of 16 amino acids. CDR3 bases: TGTGCCAGCAGTGCCGGGACACTTGCAACTAATGAAAAACTGTTTTTT. Encoded protein: CASSAGTLATNEKLFF.

CDR3 DNA: TGTGCCAGCAGCTTGGGGGACAGGGGGCCGGGGGCCAACGTCCTGACTTTC. Translating gives CASSLGDRGPGANVLTF. V gene TRBV5-6 combines with J gene TRBJ2-6; the match to TRBD1 covers 12 bases. After removal of 0 bases from V and 4 bases from J, the junction contained 2 bases not matched to a gene. CDR1 is SGHDT and CDR2 is YYEEEE in the germline V gene. The CDR3 sequence is 17 residues long.

The J gene is TRBJ1-2, the V gene TRBV4-3; no firm D call. CDR3 length equals 14 residues. From germline, CDR1 is LGHNA and CDR2 YSLEER. V was cut by 4 bases and J by 3 bases, with 12 bases left in between. Here the CDR3 reads CASSPTLVDYGYTF. For the CDR3, the DNA is TGCGCCAGCAGCCCCACCCTCGTAGACTATGGCTACACCTTC.

This chain uses TRBV19 with TRBJ2-5; possible D gene TRBD1, 9 bases. The CDR3 totals 19 residues. The V gene's germline CDR1 is LNHDA and CDR2 SQIVND (reference sequence). Trimming removed 4 bases at V and 2 bases at J, with 26 bases between. The CDR3 nucleotides read TGTGCCAGTAGTAGGGACAGGGCGGGCGGGAGGATGGGACAAGAGACCCAGTACTTC. Translation: CASSRDRAGGRMGQETQYF.

This chain joins TRBV28 and TRBJ2-5; 8 nucleotides line up with TRBD1. The end of the DNA is better explained by TRBJ2-7, so the J call may be wrong. CDR3 size: 14 residues. Germline-derived CDR1 and CDR2 are MDHEN and SYDVKM. The CDR3 nucleotides are TGTGCCAGCAGTTTAGGGACAGGCAACCCCGAGCAGTACTTC. Translating it yields CASSLGTGNPEQYF.

This chain uses TRBV28 with TRBJ1-5; tentative D call: TRBD1 (5 bases). Germline V gives CDR1 MDHEN, CDR2 SYDVKM. The CDR3 is 14 residues long. The ends were cut back, 2 bases at V and 3 bases at J, with 8 bases in the middle. CDR3 protein: CASSLQGLNQPQHF. The CDR3 DNA sequence: TGTGCCAGCAGTTTACAGGGCCTCAATCAGCCCCAGCATTTT.

This chain connects TRBV7-7 to TRBJ2-1; D may be TRBD2 (6 bases). This CDR3 has 14 residues. Germline V gene data show CDR1 as SSHAT and CDR2 as FNYEAQ (reference sequence). Trimming shortened V by 2 bases and J by 3 bases, and 8 bases separated the two germline ends. The CDR3 bases are TGTGCCAGCAGCTTATCCGGGGGCTACAATGAGCAGTTCTTC. Translated, it gives CASSLSGGYNEQFF. Looking up the rest from reference TRBV7-7 and TRBJ2-1 gives the full variable domain: GAGVSQSPRYKVTKRGQDVTLRCDPISSHATLYWYQQALGQGPEFLTYFNYEAQPDKSGLPSDRFSAERPEGSISTLTIQRTEQRDSAMYRCASSLSGGYNEQFFGPGTRLTVL.